At least ten counts were recorded for the clone carrying this T cell receptor (beta chain). What it binds is not known. For bulk TCR libraries, previously described methods and listed TCR primers were used. TCRdb analysed the PCR reads with MiXCR anew, one entry per CDR3 protein. The table has some 97,000 distinct CDR3 sequences, 35% to 40% seen once; the top ten hold under 5.5%. This record belongs to a study of molecular identifiers for immune sequencing clone quantification. The CDR3 sequence is 15 residues long. The germline V gene encodes CDR1 MNHEY and CDR2 SVGAGI. V shed 0 bases and J shed 2 bases, with 10 bases lying between them. General observations from the study: Reportedly, one cell's Jurkat TCR RNA was detected within 1,100,000 naive CD8 cells.

The sequence came from a human donor in good health. Some libraries in this study had Jurkat cell RNA spiked in. Source material: naive CD8+ T cells from blood, with Jurkat cell RNA spiked in. Indicated subset: FACS-sorted CD8+CD4-CCR7+CD45RA+ naive T cells. This chain uses TRBV6-5 with TRBJ2-5; D might be TRBD2 (6 bases). The CDR3 loop reads CASSYSLLAQETQYF. The CDR3, as DNA: TGTGCCAGCAGTTACTCACTCCTAGCGCAAGAGACCCAGTACTTC.